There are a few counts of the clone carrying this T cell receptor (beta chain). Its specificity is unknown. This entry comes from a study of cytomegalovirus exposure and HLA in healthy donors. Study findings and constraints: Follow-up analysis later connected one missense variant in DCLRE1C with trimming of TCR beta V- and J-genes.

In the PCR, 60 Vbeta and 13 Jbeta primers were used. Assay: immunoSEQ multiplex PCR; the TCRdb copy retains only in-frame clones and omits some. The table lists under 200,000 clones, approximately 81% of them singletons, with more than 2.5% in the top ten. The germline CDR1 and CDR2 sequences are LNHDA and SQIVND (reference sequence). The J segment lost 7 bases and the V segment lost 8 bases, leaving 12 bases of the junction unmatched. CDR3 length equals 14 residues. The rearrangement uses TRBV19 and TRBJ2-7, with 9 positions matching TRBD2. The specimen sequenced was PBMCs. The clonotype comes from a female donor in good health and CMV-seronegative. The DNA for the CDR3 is TGTGCCAGTGGACCAGCGGGAGGTAAATGGGAGCAGTACTTC. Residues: CASGPAGGKWEQYF.